Sequencing of this T cell receptor (beta chain) was carried out in a study of T cells in Graves' hyperthyroidism and ophthalmopathy. Patients with ophthalmopathy all had a Clinical Activity Score of at least 3, a NOSPECS grade of at least 4 and duration under 3 months. Uncontrolled infection, other autoimmune disease, pregnancy or lactation disqualified patients from enrolment. 10 ml fresh peripheral blood yielded the PBMCs. TCR beta CDR3 sequences were amplified from RNA transcripts. HTBI primers were employed in a first-round RT-PCR of the TCR CDR3. MiXCR was run by TCRdb on the multiplex PCR reads, yielding one entry per CDR3 protein. Of more than 500,000 distinct CDR3 sequences listed, about 16% were seen once; the top ten hold roughly 29%. Findings and caveats of the study: Most clonotypes expanded in the thyroid (above 0.001) were also present in blood.

Germline V gene data show CDR1 as MNHEY and CDR2 as SMNVEV (reference sequence). This CDR3 is 14 amino acids long. Trimming cost V 4 bases and J 3 bases, with 11 bases left between them. This clonotype was observed at least ten times. Its antigen is as yet unknown. The receptor comes from a woman aged 25 to 45 with Graves' ophthalmopathy. Input material: blood. V gene TRBV27 combines with J gene TRBJ2-3, with unresolved D. In DNA, the CDR3 is TGTGCCAGCAGTTGGCGCAGACTTACAGATACGCAGTATTTT. It specifies CASSWRRLTDTQYF.